Listed here are 26 T cell receptor beta chains from one sample, sequenced in a study of blood T cell repertoires in COVID-19. Assay used: immunoSEQ multiplex PCR; TCRdb lists only in-frame clones, some missing. The data contain 130,000 or so clones, about nine tenths of them singletons. Material: peripheral blood. These TCRs come from a man aged 45-65 years with acute or convalescent COVID-19.

The J gene is TRBJ2-7, the V gene TRBV3-1 (or the pseudogene TRBV3-2); D is undetermined. V was clipped by 4 bases and J by 6 bases, with 10 bases between them. The germline CDR1 and CDR2 sequences are LGHDT and YNNKEL (reference sequence). The CDR3 has 12 amino acids. The CDR3 DNA is TGTGCCAGCAGCCCTTCCCCCGGCGAGCAGTACTTC. Its protein is CASSPSPGEQYF.

The rearrangement uses TRBV4-1 and TRBJ1-1, with 9 bases lining up with TRBD1. The junction had 3 bases not matched to a gene; V was cut back by 1 base and J by 6 bases. Germline lookup yields CDR1 MGHRA and CDR2 YSYEKL. The CDR3 has 14 residues. The CDR3 bases are TGCGCCAGCAGCCAAGGACAGGGGGGCCCTGAAGCTTTCTTT. Its protein is CASSQGQGGPEAFF.

The rearrangement links TRBV27 to TRBJ1-5, with a tentative D call TRBD1 (6 bases). Germline CDR1 is MNHEY and CDR2 is SMNVEV (reference sequence). The CDR3 consists of 17 residues. The V end lost 5 bases, the J end lost 6 bases, and 23 bases lay between the germline ends. The CDR3 here is CASSPGGGVLVPQPQHF. CDR3 sequence (DNA): TGTGCCAGCAGTCCCGGGGGGGGCGTTCTCGTGCCTCAGCCCCAGCATTTT.

The chain is built from TRBV18 and TRBJ1-3; D not certain. The CDR3 spans 14 residues. Germline CDR1 is KGHSH and CDR2 is LQKENI. Trimming removed 6 bases at V and 0 bases at J, with 9 bases between. CDR3 region: CASSQTSSGNTIYF. CDR3 in DNA: TGTGCCAGCTCCCAGACTTCCTCTGGAAACACCATATATTTT.

This chain joins TRBV12-5 and TRBJ1-6; D is possibly TRBD1 (6 bases). Germline CDR1 LGHNT, CDR2 FRNRAP. The CDR3 consists of 12 residues. Trimming cost V 7 bases and J 10 bases, with 11 bases left between them. Here the CDR3 DNA reads TGTGCTAGTGCCCGGGACACCTCACCCCTCCACTTT. It encodes CASARDTSPLHF.

The chain links TRBV5-5 to TRBJ1-5, with 8 positions matching TRBD1. Looked up from germline, CDR1 is SGHKS and CDR2 is YYEKEE (reference sequence). The CDR3 has 15 residues. V lost 1 base to trimming and J lost 7 bases; unmatched junction nucleotides: 7. This CDR3 is CASSLFQGAQQPQHF. The CDR3 region has the DNA TGTGCCAGCAGCTTGTTCCAGGGGGCACAACAGCCCCAGCATTTT.

The chain carries TRBV19 and TRBJ1-1; possible D gene TRBD1, 5 bases. V lost 7 bases and J lost 3, with 12 bases in between. Germline V CDR1 and CDR2: LNHDA, SQIVND (reference sequence). The CDR3 consists of 13 residues. Here the CDR3 DNA reads TGTGCCAGTACCGCATGGGGGGACACTGAAGCTTTCTTT. As protein: CASTAWGDTEAFF.

V usage is TRBV2 and J usage is TRBJ1-2; 7 bases align to TRBD1. J was trimmed by 6 bases and V by 8 bases; bases with no gene match: 12. This CDR3 has 14 residues. Germline values: CDR1 SNHLY, CDR2 FYNNEI. CDR3 in DNA: TGTGCCAGCTTAAGACAGGGATCCGGGGATGGCTACACCTTC. Its protein is CASLRQGSGDGYTF.

The V call is TRBV11-2, the J call TRBJ1-1, with TRBD1 as a possible D gene (6 bases). Germline CDR1 and CDR2: SGHAT and FQNNGV. The ends were cut back, 4 bases at V and 5 bases at J, with 11 bases in the middle. The CDR3 loop spans 13 amino acids. The CDR3 here is CASSWERGTEAFF. The CDR3 coding sequence is TGTGCCAGCAGCTGGGAGAGGGGGACTGAAGCTTTCTTT.

V and J are TRBV11-2 and TRBJ2-3; 7 bases are shared with TRBD2. In germline, CDR1 is SGHAT, CDR2 FQNNGV. This CDR3 has 14 amino acids. The V segment lost 2 bases and the J segment 2 bases; nucleotides outside the gene matches: 1. The CDR3 here is CASSLLADTDTQYF. The DNA for the CDR3 is TGTGCCAGCAGCTTACTAGCGGACACAGATACGCAGTATTTT.

The chain has TRBV6-4 and TRBJ2-3; the match to TRBD2 covers 11 bases. Losses at the gene ends were 3 bases for V and 9 bases for J; bases not matched to a gene: 5. This CDR3 has 14 residues. In germline, CDR1 is MRHNA, CDR2 SNTAGT. The DNA for the CDR3 is TGTGCCAGCAGTGATTTAGCGGGAGGGCAAACGCAGTATTTT. Its translation is CASSDLAGGQTQYF.

This chain connects TRBV2 to TRBJ1-4; 8 nucleotides match TRBD1. The CDR3 has 15 residues. Germline CDR1 is SNHLY and CDR2 is FYNNEI. The J segment lost 13 bases and the V segment lost 9 bases, leaving 19 bases of the junction unmatched. The CDR3 loop is CASFRGDRINGGLFF. The CDR3 DNA sequence: TGTGCCAGTTTTCGAGGGGACAGGATTAATGGGGGACTGTTTTTT.

The chain uses TRBV28 and TRBJ1-5; possibly TRBD1 for D (6 bases). Per germline, CDR1 MDHEN and CDR2 SYDVKM. V was trimmed by 3 bases and J by 9 bases, leaving 15 bases between them. This CDR3 contains 14 residues. CDR3 nucleotide sequence: TGTGCCAGCAGTTTTTCTGGTTGGGGGCGGCCCCAGCATTTT. Translated: CASSFSGWGRPQHF.

This clone was observed once. The chain combines TRBV10-1 with TRBJ2-1, with 9 positions matching TRBD2. V gave up 0 bases and J gave up 7 bases; unmatched junction bases: 4. The V gene's germline CDR1 is WNHNN and CDR2 SYGVQD (reference sequence). The CDR3 sequence is 15 residues long. CDR3 nucleotide sequence: TGCGCCAGCAGTGAGTCCAGCGGGAGGCGGAATGAGCAGTTCTTC. This codes for CASSESSGRRNEQFF.

This clone was observed a few times. CDR3 sequence: CASSIEGDTQYF. The CDR3 DNA is TGTGCCAGTAGTATTGAGGGAGATACGCAGTATTTT. J is TRBJ2-3 and V is TRBV19; maybe TRBD2 (5 bases). From germline, CDR1 is LNHDA and CDR2 SQIVND (reference sequence). The CDR3 runs 12 residues. Trimming took off 3 bases at V and 5 bases at J, with 6 bases between the two ends.

The chain has TRBV7-2 and TRBJ1-1, with TRBD1 identical over 8 bases. There are 13 residues in the CDR3. J lost 8 bases, V lost 4 bases, and 6 bases had no gene match. From germline, CDR1 is SGHTA and CDR2 FQGNSA. CDR3 DNA: TGTGCCAGCAGCTCCTACCAGGGGGCAGAAGCTTTCTTT. This encodes CASSSYQGAEAFF.

This chain uses TRBV25-1 with TRBJ1-2; 10 positions agree with TRBD1. The CDR3 totals 15 residues. Germline loops: CDR1 MGHDK, CDR2 SYGVNS. J lost 5 bases, V lost 4 bases, and 7 bases had no gene match. The CDR3 sequence is CASSVPGTGVYGYTF. The CDR3 nucleotides read TGTGCCAGCAGTGTTCCCGGGACAGGGGTTTATGGCTACACCTTC.

CDR3 bases: TGTGCCAGTAGTATCCAGGGGGCGACGCTAGTCTATGGCTACACCTTC. It translates to CASSIQGATLVYGYTF. This chain joins TRBV19 and TRBJ1-2; 8 bases map to TRBD1. CDR1 and CDR2 from the germline V gene are LNHDA and SQIVND (reference sequence). The CDR3 has 16 residues. V dropped 3 bases and J dropped 4; count of bases not matched to a gene: 10.

The rearrangement uses TRBV5-1 and TRBJ2-1; the match to TRBD1 covers 7 bases. The CDR3 runs 16 residues. Germline lookup yields CDR1 SGHRS and CDR2 YFSETQ. V lost 4 bases to trimming and J lost 0 bases; unmatched junction nucleotides: 7. Here the CDR3 DNA reads TGCGCCAGCAGCCTCCGGGCAGGGGGCTCCTACAATGAGCAGTTCTTC. Its translation is CASSLRAGGSYNEQFF.

Details on this clone: The sample has other DNA sequences that encode this CDR3 too. Written as DNA, the CDR3 is TGCGCCAGCAGCCCCGGACAGGGACACTACGAGCAGTACTTC. Translating it yields CASSPGQGHYEQYF. The J gene is TRBJ2-7, the V gene TRBV5-1; 8 positions match TRBD1. The CDR3 has 14 residues. Germline CDR1 reads SGHRS; CDR2 reads YFSETQ. The J segment lost 3 bases and the V segment lost 4 bases, leaving 6 bases of the junction unmatched. The full variable domain, in which reference TRBV5-1 and TRBJ2-7 provide the parts outside the CDR3, is KAGVTQTPRYLIKTRGQQVTLSCSPISGHRSVSWYQQTPGQGLQFLFEYFSETQRNKGNFPGRFSGRQFSNSRSEMNVSTLELGDSALYLCASSPGQGHYEQYFGPGTRLTVT.

The genes are TRBV19 and TRBJ1-2; D remains ambiguous. Germline V CDR1 and CDR2: LNHDA, SQIVND (reference sequence). The CDR3 is 16 amino acids. V dropped 2 bases and J dropped 5 bases, with 18 bases sitting between them. The CDR3 DNA follows: TGTGCCAGTAGTATAAAGTGGCGGGTTGAACTGTATGGCTACACCTTC. Translating it yields CASSIKWRVELYGYTF. Full variable domain (outside the CDR3, taken from reference TRBV19 and TRBJ1-2): DGGITQSPKYLFRKEGQNVTLSCEQNLNHDAMYWYRQDPGQGLRLIYYSQIVNDFQKGDIAEGYSVSREKKESFPLTVTSAQKNPTAFYLCASSIKWRVELYGYTFGSGTRLTVV.

This chain uses TRBV28 with TRBJ1-2; D uncertain. V shed 6 bases and J shed 4 bases, with 18 bases lying between them. CDR3 length: 15 residues. Germline lookup yields CDR1 MDHEN and CDR2 SYDVKM. Written as DNA, the CDR3 is TGTGCCAGCAGCAATACCGGGTCGGGGTCCTATGGCTACACCTTC. Translated: CASSNTGSGSYGYTF.

This chain connects TRBV28 to TRBJ1-5; 8 nucleotides align to TRBD1. CDR3 length: 14 residues. CDR1 MDHEN and CDR2 SYDVKM come from the germline V gene. V lost 7 bases, J lost 11 bases, and 13 bases stayed unmatched. CDR3 DNA: TGTGCCAGCACCACCACAGGGGGATCAAGGGCCCAGCATTTT. Protein: CASTTTGGSRAQHF.

Only a few counts were recorded for this clone. V usage is TRBV2 and J usage is TRBJ2-2; no clear D gene. The V end lost 2 bases, the J end lost 0 bases, and 7 bases lay between the germline ends. The CDR3 loop spans 15 amino acids. Germline V lookup: CDR1 SNHLY, CDR2 FYNNEI. The CDR3 loop reads CASSELEPNTGELFF. DNA for the CDR3: TGTGCCAGCAGTGAATTGGAGCCGAACACCGGGGAGCTGTTTTTT.

The genes are TRBV5-1 and TRBJ2-2; tentative D call: TRBD2 (6 bases). V was pared by 5 bases and J by 4 bases, with 18 bases between. The CDR3 spans 16 residues. Germline-derived CDR1 and CDR2 are SGHRS and YFSETQ. As DNA, the CDR3 is TGCGCCAGCAGTTACACCGGGACTTCTCGCACCGGGGAGCTGTTTTTT. Protein sequence: CASSYTGTSRTGELFF.

V is TRBV28 and J is TRBJ1-2; no reliable D call. V lost 7 bases and J 7 bases, leaving 19 bases between the germline ends. The CDR3 is made up of 14 amino acids. CDR1 and CDR2 from the germline V gene are MDHEN and SYDVKM. CDR3 coding DNA: TGTGCCAGCAACGTTTTGCTCCCTGGGCCTGGCTACACCTTC. The encoded protein is CASNVLLPGPGYTF.